This note documents a single T cell receptor beta chain sequence. CDR3 size: 14 residues. Germline CDR1 and CDR2: ENHRY and SYGVKD. V lost 2 bases and J 0 bases, leaving 5 bases between the germline ends. This entry is derived from a study of T cell changes during pregnancy in multiple sclerosis. Produced via immunoSEQ multiplex PCR; TCRdb's table is partial and in-frame only. The sample lists 55,000 to 85,000 clones, 90% to 95% occurring once. The TCR comes from a female donor with multiple sclerosis, enrolled in a pregnancy study. The V and J genes are TRBV10-3 and TRBJ2-1; D uncertain. Sequenced here: peripheral blood, sampled in the third trimester of pregnancy. As DNA, the CDR3 is TGTGCCATCAGTGAGGAGAGCTCCTACAATGAGCAGTTCTTC. Encoded protein: CAISEESSYNEQFF.